This T cell receptor (beta chain) was captured in a study of patients and donors after allogeneic stem cell transplantation. TCRdb recomputed calls from the RT-PCR reads with MiXCR, one row per CDR3 protein. The table has roughly 230,000 distinct CDR3 sequences, about 14% seen once; the top ten hold approximately 10%. The germline V gene has CDR1 DFQATT and CDR2 SNEGSKA (reference sequence). The CDR3 spans 14 residues. This clonotype was seen a few times. Sequences were obtained from blood, either unsorted or a sorted T cell fraction (not recorded which). The chain carries TRBV20-1 and TRBJ2-2; D may be TRBD1 or TRBD2 (5 bases each). This receptor was obtained from a human donor who was either an allogeneic HSCT recipient or a stem cell or donor lymphocyte infusion donor (not recorded which). It is not recorded whose cells these are; they may come from a transplant donor. The CDR3 DNA reads TGCAGCGCAACGCGCAGGGACCTATCGGGGGAGCTGTTTTTT. Translated, it gives CSATRRDLSGELFF.